This T cell receptor (beta chain) was found in a study of cytomegalovirus exposure and HLA in healthy donors. Notes on the study in general: Cytomegalovirus association was listed for around 180 TCR beta chains. A later analysis linked a missense DCLRE1C variant to TCR beta V- and J-gene trimming. The only immune exposure information that was available was CMV serostatus.

The records do not include a CMV serostatus for this donor. PCR was performed using 60 Vbeta and 13 Jbeta primers. Only in-frame clones appear in the TCRdb table, and some are missing; sequencing was by immunoSEQ multiplex PCR. The sample shows approximately 180,000 clones, under 80% of them seen only once. About this clone: Its matching antigen is unknown.

Input material: PBMCs. This receptor was identified in a human donor in good health.

CDR3 region: CSVVVKLRGSTDTQYF. Written as DNA, the CDR3 is TGCAGCGTTGTGGTGAAGCTGCGGGGGAGCACAGATACGCAGTATTTT. The rearrangement links TRBV29-1 to TRBJ2-3, with TRBD2 matching 7 bases. Trimming took 4 bases from V and 0 from J; bases not matched to a gene: 10. Looked up from germline, CDR1 is SQVTM and CDR2 is ANQGSEA. CDR3 size: 16 residues.